Below, 2 T cell receptor beta chains from the same sample are listed, as sequenced in a study of T-cell memory formation after mild COVID-19. TCRdb re-called the 5' RACE reads with MiXCR, one entry per CDR3 protein. In the table there are approximately 250,000 distinct CDR3 sequences, roughly 15% of which are singletons. The sequencing input was PBMCs or a T cell subset sorted from them (not recorded which). Every receptor here comes from an adult woman who had mild COVID-19 (a few samples of this study predate the infection). Cell type and time point are not known.

The rearrangement links TRBV5-1 to TRBJ1-2, with 9 bases fitting TRBD1. CDR1 SGHRS and CDR2 YFSETQ come from the germline V gene. J gave up 4 bases and V 3 bases, and 10 bases lay outside the gene matches. The CDR3 has 16 amino acids. The CDR3 DNA reads as TGCGCCAGCAGCTGGGGGTCCTTACAGGGGGCCTATGGCTACACCTTC. It yields the protein CASSWGSLQGAYGYTF. Combining the CDR3 with reference TRBV5-1 and TRBJ1-2 gives the whole variable domain KAGVTQTPRYLIKTRGQQVTLSCSPISGHRSVSWYQQTPGQGLQFLFEYFSETQRNKGNFPGRFSGRQFSNSRSEMNVSTLELGDSALYLCASSWGSLQGAYGYTFGSGTRLTVV.

This clonotype was seen repeatedly, ten times or more. The gene calls are TRBV18 and TRBJ2-2; D is unresolved. V lost 8 bases and J lost 3, with 10 bases in between. Germline CDR1 is KGHSH and CDR2 is LQKENI. The CDR3 loop spans 13 amino acids. This chain's CDR3 is CASSPRDTGELFF. CDR3 DNA: TGTGCCAGCAGTCCCAGAGACACCGGGGAGCTGTTTTTT. Combining the CDR3 with reference TRBV18 and TRBJ2-2 gives the whole variable domain NAGVMQNPRHLVRRRGQEARLRCSPMKGHSHVYWYRQLPEEGLKFMVYLQKENIIDESGMPKERFSAEFPKEGPSILRIQQVVRGDSAAYFCASSPRDTGELFFGEGSRLTVL.